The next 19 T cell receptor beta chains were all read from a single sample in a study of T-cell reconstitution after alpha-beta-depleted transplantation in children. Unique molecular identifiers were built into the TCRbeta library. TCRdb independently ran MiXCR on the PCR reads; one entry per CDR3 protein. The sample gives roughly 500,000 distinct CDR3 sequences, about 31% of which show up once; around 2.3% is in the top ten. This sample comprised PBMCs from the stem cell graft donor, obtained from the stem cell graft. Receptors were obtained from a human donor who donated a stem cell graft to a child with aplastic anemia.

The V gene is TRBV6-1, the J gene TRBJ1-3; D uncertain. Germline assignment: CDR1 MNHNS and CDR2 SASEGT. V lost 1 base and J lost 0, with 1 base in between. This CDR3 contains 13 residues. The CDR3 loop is CASSEDSGNTIYF. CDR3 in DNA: TGTGCCAGCAGTGAAGACTCTGGAAACACCATATATTTT.

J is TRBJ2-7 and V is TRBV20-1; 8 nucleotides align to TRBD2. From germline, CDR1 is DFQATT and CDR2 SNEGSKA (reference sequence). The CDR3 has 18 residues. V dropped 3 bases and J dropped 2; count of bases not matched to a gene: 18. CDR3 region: CSASVLLPGLVSTYEQYF. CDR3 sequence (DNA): TGCAGTGCTAGTGTCCTCCTGCCGGGACTAGTCAGCACCTACGAGCAGTACTTC.

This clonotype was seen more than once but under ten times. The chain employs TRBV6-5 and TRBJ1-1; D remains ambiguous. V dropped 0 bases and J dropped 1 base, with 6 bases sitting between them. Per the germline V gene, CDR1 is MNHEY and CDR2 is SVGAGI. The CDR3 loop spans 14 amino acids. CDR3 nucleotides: TGTGCCAGCAGTTACTCGACCTCGAACACTGAAGCTTTCTTT. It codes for CASSYSTSNTEAFF.

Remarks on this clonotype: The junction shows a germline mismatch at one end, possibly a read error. Written as DNA, the CDR3 is TGTGCCAGCAGCCTAATCGGAGGGTCTGGGGCCACCGTCCTGACTTTC. Its translation: CASSLIGGSGATVLTF. The chain is built from TRBV5-4 and TRBJ2-6; D perhaps matches TRBD2 (6 bases). The CDR3 length is 16 residues. CDR1 and CDR2 from the germline V gene are SGHNT and YYREEE (reference sequence).

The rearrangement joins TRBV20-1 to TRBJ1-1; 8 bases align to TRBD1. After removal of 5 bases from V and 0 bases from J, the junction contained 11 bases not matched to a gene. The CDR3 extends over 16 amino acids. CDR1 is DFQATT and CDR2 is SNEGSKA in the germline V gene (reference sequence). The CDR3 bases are TGCAGTGCTCGTGAGGCGACAGGGGCTATGAACACTGAAGCTTTCTTT. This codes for CSAREATGAMNTEAFF.

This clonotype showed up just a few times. CDR3 DNA sequence: TGCAGCGTCAGGGGGGCCTCACTGGATCAGCCCCAGCATTTT. Its translation is CSVRGASLDQPQHF. The chain uses TRBV29-1 and TRBJ1-5, with 7 bases lining up with TRBD1. Germline trimming cut 6 bases from V and 5 bases from J; bases unmatched to any gene: 10. The CDR3 has 14 residues. Germline V gene lookup returns CDR1 SQVTM and CDR2 ANQGSEA.

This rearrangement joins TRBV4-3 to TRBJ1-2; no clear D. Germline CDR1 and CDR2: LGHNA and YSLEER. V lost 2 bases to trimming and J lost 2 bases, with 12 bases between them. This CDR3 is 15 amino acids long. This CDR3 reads CASSQRQVPNYGYTF. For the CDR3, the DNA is TGCGCCAGCAGCCAAAGACAAGTCCCCAACTATGGCTACACCTTC.

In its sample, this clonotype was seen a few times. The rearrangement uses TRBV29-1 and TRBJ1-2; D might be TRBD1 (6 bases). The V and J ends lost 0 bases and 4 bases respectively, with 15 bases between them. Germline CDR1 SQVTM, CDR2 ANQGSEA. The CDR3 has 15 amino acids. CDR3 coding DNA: TGCAGCGTTGAAGATCTCGGGGGGCTGGTCTATGGCTACACCTTC. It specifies CSVEDLGGLVYGYTF. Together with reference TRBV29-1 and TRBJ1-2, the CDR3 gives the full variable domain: SAVISQKPSRDICQRGTSLTIQCQVDSQVTMMFWYRQQPGQSLTLIATANQGSEATYESGFVIDKFPISRPNLTFSTLTVSNMSPEDSSIYLCSVEDLGGLVYGYTFGSGTRLTVV.

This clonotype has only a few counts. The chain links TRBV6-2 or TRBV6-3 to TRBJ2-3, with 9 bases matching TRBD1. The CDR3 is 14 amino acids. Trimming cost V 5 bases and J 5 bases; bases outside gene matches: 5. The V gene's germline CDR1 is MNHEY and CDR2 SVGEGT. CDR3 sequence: CASSITGGGDTQYF. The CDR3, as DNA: TGTGCCAGCAGTATAACAGGGGGCGGAGATACGCAGTATTTT.

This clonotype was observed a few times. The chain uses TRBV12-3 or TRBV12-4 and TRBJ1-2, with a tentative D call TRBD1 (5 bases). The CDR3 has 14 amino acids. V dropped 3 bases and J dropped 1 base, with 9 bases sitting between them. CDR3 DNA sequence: TGTGCCAGCAGTTTTGGGGCAGTTAACTATGGCTACACCTTC. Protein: CASSFGAVNYGYTF.

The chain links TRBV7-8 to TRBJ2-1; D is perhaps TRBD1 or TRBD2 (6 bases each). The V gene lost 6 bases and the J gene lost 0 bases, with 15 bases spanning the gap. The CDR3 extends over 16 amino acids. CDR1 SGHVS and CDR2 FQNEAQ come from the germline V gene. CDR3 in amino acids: CASRRVGGGSYNEQFF. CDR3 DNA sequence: TGTGCCAGCAGGAGGGTAGGGGGAGGCTCCTACAATGAGCAGTTCTTC.

In nucleotides, the CDR3 is TGCGCCAGCAGTGAGTCGTGGGGTAATGAAGCTTTCTTT. As protein: CASSESWGNEAFF. The rearrangement joins TRBV10-1 to TRBJ1-1, with D uncertain. This CDR3 has 13 residues. V lost 0 bases to trimming and J lost 7 bases, with 9 bases between them. The germline V gene has CDR1 WNHNN and CDR2 SYGVQD (reference sequence).

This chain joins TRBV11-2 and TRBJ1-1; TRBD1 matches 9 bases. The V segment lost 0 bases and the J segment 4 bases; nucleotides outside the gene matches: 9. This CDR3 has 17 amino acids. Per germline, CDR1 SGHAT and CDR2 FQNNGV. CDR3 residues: CASSLEGQGPVGTEAFF. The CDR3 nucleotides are TGTGCCAGCAGCTTAGAGGGACAGGGCCCGGTAGGCACTGAAGCTTTCTTT.

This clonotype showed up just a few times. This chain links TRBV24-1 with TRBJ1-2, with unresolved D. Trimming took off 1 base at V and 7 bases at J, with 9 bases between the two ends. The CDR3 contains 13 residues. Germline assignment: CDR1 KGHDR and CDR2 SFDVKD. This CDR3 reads CATSDFRSSGYTF. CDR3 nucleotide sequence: TGTGCCACCAGTGATTTTCGCTCTTCTGGCTACACCTTC.

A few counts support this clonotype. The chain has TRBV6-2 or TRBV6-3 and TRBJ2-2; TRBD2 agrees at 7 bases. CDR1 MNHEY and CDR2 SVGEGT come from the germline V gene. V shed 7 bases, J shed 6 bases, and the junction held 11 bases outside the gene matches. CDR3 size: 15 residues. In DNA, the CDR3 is TGTGCCAGCACCCCCCGGGACTACAATTCCGGGGAGCTGTTTTTT. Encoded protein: CASTPRDYNSGELFF.

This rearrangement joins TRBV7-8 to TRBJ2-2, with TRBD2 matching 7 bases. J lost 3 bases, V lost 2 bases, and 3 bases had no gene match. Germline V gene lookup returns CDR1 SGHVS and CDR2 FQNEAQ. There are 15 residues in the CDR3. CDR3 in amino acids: CASSLYGGDTGELFF. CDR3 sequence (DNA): TGTGCCAGCAGCTTATATGGGGGGGACACCGGGGAGCTGTTTTTT.

The CDR3 DNA follows: TGTGCCAGCAGCTGGCCTGGACTAGCGGGAGTAGAGACCCAGTACTTC. Amino acid sequence: CASSWPGLAGVETQYF. The chain couples TRBV28 to TRBJ2-5; 13 nucleotides match TRBD2. Germline-derived CDR1 and CDR2 are MDHEN and SYDVKM. J gave up 4 bases and V 6 bases, and 8 bases lay outside the gene matches. The CDR3 is made up of 16 amino acids.

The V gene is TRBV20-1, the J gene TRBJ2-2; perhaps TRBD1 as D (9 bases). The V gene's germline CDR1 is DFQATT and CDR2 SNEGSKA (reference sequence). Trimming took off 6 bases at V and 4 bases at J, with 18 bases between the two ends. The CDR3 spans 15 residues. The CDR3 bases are TGCAGTGCCGTTAGCGGGACAGGGCTCACCGGGGAGCTGTTTTTT. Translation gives CSAVSGTGLTGELFF.

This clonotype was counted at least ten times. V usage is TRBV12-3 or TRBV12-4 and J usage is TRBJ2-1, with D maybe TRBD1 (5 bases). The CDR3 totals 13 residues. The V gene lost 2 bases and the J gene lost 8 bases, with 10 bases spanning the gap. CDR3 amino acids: CASSLLQGDEQFF. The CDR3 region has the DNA TGTGCCAGCAGTTTATTGCAGGGCGATGAGCAGTTCTTC.